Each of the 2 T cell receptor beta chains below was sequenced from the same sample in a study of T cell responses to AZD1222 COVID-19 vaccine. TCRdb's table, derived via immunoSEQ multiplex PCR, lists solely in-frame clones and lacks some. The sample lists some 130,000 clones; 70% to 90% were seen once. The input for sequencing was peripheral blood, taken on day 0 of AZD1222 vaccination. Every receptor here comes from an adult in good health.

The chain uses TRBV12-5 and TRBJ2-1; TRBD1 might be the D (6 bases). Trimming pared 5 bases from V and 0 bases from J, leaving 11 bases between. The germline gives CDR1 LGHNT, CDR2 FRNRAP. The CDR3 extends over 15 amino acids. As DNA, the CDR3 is TGTGCTAGTGGTCCCGGGACATTCTCCTACAATGAGCAGTTCTTC. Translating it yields CASGPGTFSYNEQFF.

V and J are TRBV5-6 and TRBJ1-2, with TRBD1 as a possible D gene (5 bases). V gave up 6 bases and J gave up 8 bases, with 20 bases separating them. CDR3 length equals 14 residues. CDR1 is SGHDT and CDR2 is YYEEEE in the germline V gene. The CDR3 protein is CASTPPGQVDGYTF. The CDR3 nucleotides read TGTGCCAGCACCCCGCCGGGGCAGGTGGACGGCTACACCTTC. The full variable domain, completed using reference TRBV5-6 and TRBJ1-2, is DAGVTQSPTHLIKTRGQQVTLRCSPKSGHDTVSWYQQALGQGPQFIFQYYEEEERQRGNFPDRFSGHQFPNYSSELNVNALLLGDSALYLCASTPPGQVDGYTFGSGTRLTVV.